This T cell receptor (beta chain) is from a study of T cell repertoires in cytomegalovirus infection. The CDR3 extends over 15 amino acids. Unmatched junction bases numbered 1, after V lost 2 bases and J lost 2 bases. Looked up from germline, CDR1 is MNHEY and CDR2 is SVGAGI. This clonotype showed up just a few times. Its cognate antigen is unknown. MiXCR was run by TCRdb on the reads, yielding one entry per CDR3 protein. This sample carries 95,000 to 120,000 distinct CDR3 sequences, around 31% of them seen once, and the ten largest clones take 40% to 45%. This sequence originates from a human donor in good health (CMV status not recorded). Some clones in this sample may be carry-over from other donors' samples. The specimen was CD8+ T cells from cultured PBMCs, collected from culture after CMV antigen stimulation. The rearrangement uses TRBV6-5 and TRBJ2-3; 10 nucleotides align to TRBD2. Here the CDR3 DNA reads TGTGCCAGCAGTTACGGACTAGCGGACACAGATACGCAGTATTTT. Protein product: CASSYGLADTDTQYF.